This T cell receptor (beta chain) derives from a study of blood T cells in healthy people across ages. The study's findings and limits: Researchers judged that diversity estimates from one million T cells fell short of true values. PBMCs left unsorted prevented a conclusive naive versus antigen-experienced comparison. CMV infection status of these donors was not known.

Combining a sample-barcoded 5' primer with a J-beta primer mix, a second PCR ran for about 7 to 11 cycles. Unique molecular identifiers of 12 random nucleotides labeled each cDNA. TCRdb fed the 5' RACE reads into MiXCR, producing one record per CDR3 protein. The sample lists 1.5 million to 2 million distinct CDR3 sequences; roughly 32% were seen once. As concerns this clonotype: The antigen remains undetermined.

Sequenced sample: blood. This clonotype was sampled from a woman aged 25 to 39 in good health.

The CDR3 sequence: CSVDLRREAFF. The CDR3, as DNA: TGCAGCGTTGACCTCAGGCGCGAAGCTTTCTTT. The V gene is TRBV29-1, the J gene TRBJ1-1; no clear D gene. Germline values: CDR1 SQVTM, CDR2 ANQGSEA. V lost 3 bases and J 8 bases, leaving 10 bases between the germline ends. The CDR3 length is 11 residues. Filled out from reference TRBV29-1 and TRBJ1-1, the complete variable domain reads SAVISQKPSRDICQRGTSLTIQCQVDSQVTMMFWYRQQPGQSLTLIATANQGSEATYESGFVIDKFPISRPNLTFSTLTVSNMSPEDSSIYLCSVDLRREAFFGQGTRLTVV.